This T cell receptor beta chain was obtained from a study of spatial heterogeneity in lung cancer. Background on the study: The average appearance count of each unique TCR and UMI combination in raw reads was more than 9.5. Study outcomes and limitations: It was found that expanded intratumoral alpha and beta TCR counts tracked tumor mutation counts.

The time point denotes: sample taken at primary tumor resection. A total of around 72 untreated early-stage non-small cell lung cancer patients served as donors. Whole RNA, isolated from tumor, nontumor lung or frozen PBMC, was sequenced without prior sorting. The V and J ends lost 3 bases and 12 bases respectively, with 9 bases between them. This CDR3 region has 11 residues. Each CDR3 protein is one row after TCRdb ran MiXCR on the 5' RACE reads. This table has more than 6,000 distinct CDR3 sequences, around 3% appearing once. In its sample, this clonotype was seen many times. What it recognizes is unknown.

Sequences were derived from lung tumor tissue, sampled at surgery. This sequence joins TRBV12-3 or TRBV12-4 and TRBJ2-4; D unresolved. The TCR comes from a male donor with early-stage non-small cell lung cancer. CDR3 nucleotide sequence: TGTGCCAGCAGTTTCTCGGGTCCTCAGTACTTC. Translated: CASSFSGPQYF.